This TCR beta chain was sequenced in a study of blood T cell repertoires in COVID-19. Participants had their cohort set by participant-reported clinical history. Trimming removed 0 bases from V and 5 bases from J; junction bases left unmatched: 3. The germline gives CDR1 SGDLS, CDR2 YYNGEE. The CDR3 spans 15 residues. Per the original data handling: Counts of nucleated cells, estimated from reference gene primer amplification, were obtained. Clones were sequenced by immunoSEQ multiplex PCR, and TCRdb holds only the in-frame ones, with some missing. V and J calls and clone size are given by that table; D and trimming were obtained from the DNA. Here the sample spans about 300,000 clones, about 89% being singletons.

The chain employs TRBV9 and TRBJ2-1; the match to TRBD2 covers 9 bases. The sequenced sample was PBMCs or T cells enriched from blood (not recorded which). The receptor comes from a woman in her late teens or twenties who had recovered from COVID-19. CDR3 residues: CASSVGWTSDNEQFF. The CDR3 nucleotides are TGTGCCAGCAGCGTAGGTTGGACTAGCGACAATGAGCAGTTCTTC.